These T cell receptor beta chains were read from a single sample in a study of CD8 T cells in Susac syndrome. TCRdb processed the immunoSEQ multiplex PCR reads anew with MiXCR; each CDR3 protein has one entry. The repertoire holds about 100,000 distinct CDR3 sequences, with 95% as singletons. Input material: CD8+ T cells from PBMCs. The receptor set was obtained from a human donor with Susac syndrome. CDR3s include the opening cysteine and the closing phenylalanine or tryptophan. Fields, in order: D gene, clone size, V gene, J gene, CDR3 protein, CDR3 DNA. A D gene is named only where the DNA matches it firmly. Clone size is stated in some rows and not others, as once, few, many or a class when expanded.

.	.	TRBV29-1	TRBJ2-5	CSVVPIRGRETQYF	TGCAGCGTTGTACCTATTAGGGGAAGGGAGACCCAGTACTTC
.	.	TRBV3-1	TRBJ1-2	CASSQGRQDGGYTF	TGTGCCAGCAGCCAGGGGCGGCAGGATGGAGGCTACACCTTC
.	.	TRBV27	TRBJ2-3	CASSPFADGRTDTQYF	TGTGCCAGCAGTCCTTTCGCGGACGGCCGCACAGATACGCAGTATTTT
.	.	TRBV2	TRBJ2-7	CASSGTEQYF	TGTGCCAGCAGTGGGACAGAGCAGTACTTC
.	.	TRBV3-1	TRBJ2-4	CASSQLGALQNIQYF	TGTGCCAGCAGCCAACTCGGGGCGCTACAAAACATTCAGTACTTC
.	.	TRBV12-3/TRBV12-4	TRBJ1-3	CASSFGQAGNTIYF	TGTGCCAGCAGTTTTGGGCAGGCCGGAAACACCATATATTTT
.	.	TRBV2	TRBJ2-4	CASGLGENIQYF	TGTGCCAGCGGGCTCGGGGAAAACATTCAGTACTTC
.	.	TRBV2	TRBJ2-5	CASSPFQFDQETQYF	TGTGCCAGCAGCCCCTTCCAGTTTGACCAAGAGACCCAGTACTTC
TRBD1	once	TRBV15	TRBJ2-2	CATSSPGTGGTGELFF	TGTGCCACCAGCAGCCCCGGTACAGGGGGCACCGGGGAGCTGTTTTTT
.	.	TRBV4-2	TRBJ2-3	CASSQDAGIGDTQYF	TGTGCCAGCAGCCAAGATGCAGGGATTGGGGATACGCAGTATTTT
.	.	TRBV2	TRBJ2-1	CASNLATYNEQFF	TGTGCCAGCAATCTAGCGACCTACAATGAGCAGTTCTTC
.	.	TRBV18	TRBJ1-4	CASSLDVAEKLFF	TGTGCCAGCTCACTTGACGTCGCCGAAAAACTGTTTTTT
.	few	TRBV12-3/TRBV12-4	TRBJ2-2	CASSFGGTGELFF	TGTGCCAGCAGTTTTGGGGGGACCGGGGAGCTGTTTTTT